This entry features one T cell receptor beta chain sequence. Its specificity is not known. Measured with immunoSEQ multiplex PCR; TCRdb has only the in-frame clones, and not every one. The table lists 950 to 1,200 clones, roughly 77% of them singletons. This record comes from a study of hypomethylating agent response in myelodysplastic syndrome. Whole-study results and caveats: More novel clonotypes appeared in responders; more contracted clonotypes appeared in non-responders after treatment.

No T-cell subset sorting was done; bone marrow was analyzed in bulk. Trimming stripped 3 bases from V and 3 bases from J, with 9 bases between. In germline, CDR1 is SGDLS, CDR2 YYNGEE. There are 14 residues in the CDR3. The material was bone marrow, obtained before or after starting hypomethylating agent treatment for myelodysplastic syndrome (not recorded which). This sequence originates from a human donor with myelodysplastic syndrome. The chain links TRBV9 to TRBJ2-2; D may be TRBD1 or TRBD2 (6 bases each). CDR3 sequence reads: CASSGGADTGELFF. DNA for the CDR3: TGTGCCAGCAGCGGGGGGGCCGACACCGGGGAGCTGTTTTTT.